These T cell receptor beta chains were read from a single sample in a study of blood T cell repertoires in COVID-19. The table came from immunoSEQ multiplex PCR; TCRdb's copy has only in-frame clones and leaves some out. The profile shows about 94,000 clones, 80% of them singletons. Sequenced sample: peripheral blood. The receptors here all came from a human donor in a cohort sampled during active COVID-19. CDR3s include the opening cysteine and the closing phenylalanine or tryptophan.

J gene | V gene | CDR3 protein
TRBJ1-1 | TRBV12-3/TRBV12-4 | CASSFLTEAFF
TRBJ1-2 | TRBV28 | CASSQGYGYTF
TRBJ2-5 | TRBV3-1/TRBV3-2 | CASSQDRYQETQYF
TRBJ2-7 | TRBV7-8 | CASSPGTPYEQYF
TRBJ2-6 | TRBV23-1 | CASSQGATGGAGANVLTF
TRBJ2-7 | TRBV30 | CAWSVGRGRSEQYF
TRBJ1-5 | TRBV5-6 | CASSSQIYRGAGQPQHF
TRBJ2-3 | TRBV7-9 | CASSLLAGGLDTQYF
TRBJ1-1 | TRBV30 | CAWSRYTEAFF
TRBJ2-1 | TRBV14 | CASSQDNGGLYNEQFF
TRBJ2-5 | TRBV11-2 | CASSPTSGYQETQYF
TRBJ2-5 | TRBV7-9 | CASSFGQGIQETQYF
TRBJ1-1 | TRBV7-9 | CASSRDRGMNTEAFF
TRBJ2-1 | TRBV19 | CASSISAAVYNEQFF
TRBJ2-7 | TRBV18 | CASSPTGQGAEQYF
TRBJ2-7 | TRBV3-1/TRBV3-2 | CASRSSYEQYF
TRBJ2-7 | TRBV5-1 | CASSLAGGTAWVYEQYF
TRBJ2-7 | TRBV3-1/TRBV3-2 | CASSQGPAGAREQYF
TRBJ1-1 | TRBV30 | CAWSRMNTEAFF
TRBJ2-7 | TRBV5-5 | CASRIDGYEQYF
TRBJ2-7 | TRBV6-5 | CASSFGYGYEQYF
TRBJ2-2 | TRBV11-2 | CASSLDRVSGELFF
TRBJ1-1 | TRBV7-9 | CASIPQGAGNTEAFF
TRBJ1-1 | TRBV19 | CASSMRSGENTEAFF
TRBJ1-2 | TRBV30 | CAWSPGGGSYTF
TRBJ1-5 | TRBV7-2 | CASSIGSNQPQHF
TRBJ2-7 | TRBV5-5 | CASSASSYEQYF
TRBJ2-7 | TRBV5-1 | CASSPGDYEQYF
TRBJ1-2 | TRBV18 | CASSPSGNYGYTF
TRBJ1-2 | TRBV18 | CASSPLDRGYGYTF
TRBJ2-6 | TRBV2 | CASTRTAGANVLTF
TRBJ1-1 | TRBV7-9 | CASSLSGGGQNTEAFF
TRBJ2-7 | TRBV5-1 | CASSQDPGSYEQYF
TRBJ1-1 | TRBV5-1 | CASSLDPGSPNTEAFF
TRBJ1-2 | TRBV19 | CASSSGANYGYTF
TRBJ1-5 | TRBV19 | CASSIRTGEQPQHF
TRBJ2-2 | TRBV5-1 | CASSGGTGDTGELFF
TRBJ2-3 | TRBV9 | CASSVATSGTLTDTQYF
TRBJ1-2 | TRBV12-3/TRBV12-4 | CASSFEGGYTF
TRBJ2-2 | TRBV28 | CASEGTLFAGELFF
TRBJ2-1 | TRBV29-1 | CSLEGATNEQFF
TRBJ1-4 | TRBV2 | CASSQYKTRGDEKLFF
TRBJ2-1 | TRBV6-5 | CASSPGTAYNEQFF
TRBJ1-1 | TRBV9 | CASSPPRGNTEAFF
TRBJ1-2 | TRBV4-1 | CASSQGQALYGYTF
TRBJ1-2 | TRBV10-3 | CAAAGTGGASYTF
TRBJ1-5 | TRBV28 | CASHAGEPHQPQHF
TRBJ2-3 | TRBV7-9 | CASSVGQGVQDTQYF
TRBJ2-7 | TRBV30 | CAWSVRQGVYEQYF
TRBJ2-1 | TRBV27 | CASLELGTYNEQFF
TRBJ2-1 | TRBV29-1 | CSAQGGNEQFF
TRBJ2-1 | TRBV9 | CASSRGRGSYNEQFF
TRBJ2-7 | TRBV6-1 | CASSDGDRNEQYF
TRBJ2-3 | TRBV19 | CASSPIAGDITDTQYF
TRBJ1-1 | TRBV28 | CASSLGGGRTEAFF